The sequence of this T cell receptor (beta chain) was determined in a study of a mutant IDH1 vaccine in newly diagnosed glioma. CDR3 length: 13 amino acids. With 0 bases removed from V and 5 bases from J, the gap between germline ends came to 8 bases. Germline CDR1 and CDR2: SGHRS and YFSETQ. Clones were sequenced by immunoSEQ multiplex PCR, and TCRdb holds only the in-frame ones, with some missing. The sample contains 50,000 to 65,000 clones, about 90% of which appear only once. Remarks on this clone: What it recognizes is unknown.

The time point is: week 35, safety follow-up. One vaccine dose held 300 ug of mutant IDH1 20-mer peptide and came with topical imiquimod. Here the sequenced sample was PBMCs, taken from a glioma patient whose treatment included an IDH1 peptide vaccine. The chain couples TRBV5-1 to TRBJ2-5; the D gene could be TRBD1 or TRBD2 (5 bases each). This sequence originates from a man aged 35-49 years with glioma. CDR3 sequence: CASSLARGETQYF. The CDR3 DNA reads as TGCGCCAGCAGCTTGGCCCGGGGCGAGACCCAGTACTTC.